One and the same sample provided the 20 T cell receptor beta chains below, sequenced in a study of blood T cell repertoires in COVID-19. TCRdb's copy holds only in-frame clones and misses some; the assay was immunoSEQ multiplex PCR. Of 55,000 to 80,000 clones listed, approximately 83% were seen once; the top ten hold 25% to 30%. Material for sequencing was peripheral blood. The source of these receptors is a man in his 70s with acute or convalescent COVID-19.

The J gene is TRBJ1-1, the V gene TRBV9, with 7 bases that match TRBD1. The ends lost 0 bases at V and 7 bases at J; junction bases unmatched: 12. CDR3 length: 16 residues. Germline V lookup: CDR1 SGDLS, CDR2 YYNGEE. CDR3 sequence: CASSVGRGRRSSEAFF. CDR3 coding DNA: TGTGCCAGCAGCGTAGGGAGGGGGCGTCGGTCTAGTGAAGCTTTCTTT.

This sequence joins TRBV28 and TRBJ1-2; the D is unclear. Germline CDR1 MDHEN, CDR2 SYDVKM. V was cut by 2 bases and J by 8 bases, with 18 bases left in between. This CDR3 comprises 15 residues. CDR3 protein: CASSLVTGILGGYTF. The CDR3 bases are TGTGCCAGCAGTTTAGTCACGGGGATCTTGGGAGGCTACACCTTC.

The rearrangement uses TRBV28 and TRBJ1-2; D unclear. The germline V and J ends were trimmed by 2 bases and 3 bases, with 7 bases remaining between them. The length of the CDR3 is 13 residues. Germline values: CDR1 MDHEN, CDR2 SYDVKM. The CDR3 loop is CASSLPGYYGYTF. CDR3 nucleotide sequence: TGTGCCAGCAGTTTACCAGGCTACTATGGCTACACCTTC.

The rearrangement joins TRBV4-1 to TRBJ1-1; perhaps TRBD1 as D (5 bases). This CDR3 has 16 residues. The germline V gene has CDR1 MGHRA and CDR2 YSYEKL. Trimming pared 1 base from V and 5 bases from J, leaving 17 bases between. The CDR3 nucleotides are TGCGCCAGCAGCCAAGCTTCTCGGGGGGTCGGGACTGAAGCTTTCTTT. It encodes CASSQASRGVGTEAFF.

The V and J genes are TRBV29-1 and TRBJ1-1; perhaps TRBD1 as D (5 bases). The CDR3 consists of 13 residues. In germline, CDR1 is SQVTM, CDR2 ANQGSEA. Trimming took off 8 bases at V and 1 base at J, with 14 bases between the two ends. This CDR3 is CSTRRDANTEAFF. CDR3 nucleotides: TGCAGCACTAGGCGGGACGCGAACACTGAAGCTTTCTTT. Full variable domain (rest looked up from reference TRBV29-1 and TRBJ1-1): SAVISQKPSRDICQRGTSLTIQCQVDSQVTMMFWYRQQPGQSLTLIATANQGSEATYESGFVIDKFPISRPNLTFSTLTVSNMSPEDSSIYLCSTRRDANTEAFFGQGTRLTVV.

The J gene is TRBJ2-7, the V gene TRBV3-1 (or the pseudogene TRBV3-2); D is perhaps TRBD2 (7 bases). Germline values: CDR1 LGHDT, CDR2 YNNKEL (reference sequence). Trimming took off 4 bases at V and 3 bases at J, with 16 bases between the two ends. CDR3 size: 15 residues. CDR3 loop: CASSPRAGAGYEQYF. The CDR3 DNA follows: TGTGCCAGCAGCCCTCGGGCGGGGGCAGGCTACGAGCAGTACTTC.

V usage is TRBV9 and J usage is TRBJ2-7, with D unclear. CDR3 size: 12 residues. Trimming shortened V by 4 bases and J by 2 bases, and 7 bases separated the two germline ends. Germline-derived CDR1 and CDR2 are SGDLS and YYNGEE. CDR3 amino acids: CASSPGTYEQYF. The CDR3 bases are TGTGCCAGCAGCCCAGGAACCTACGAGCAGTACTTC.

This clone was observed a handful of times. The J gene is TRBJ1-1, the V gene TRBV20-1; D remains ambiguous. The CDR3 has 11 residues. The germline V gene has CDR1 DFQATT and CDR2 SNEGSKA (reference sequence). V was cut by 6 bases and J by 1 base, with 6 bases left in between. The CDR3 spells CSARRNTEAFF. CDR3 bases: TGCAGTGCACGGAGGAACACTGAAGCTTTCTTT.

The chain combines TRBV6-5 with TRBJ2-1; 9 bases match TRBD1. Germline V gives CDR1 MNHEY, CDR2 SVGAGI. The CDR3 is 15 residues long. V trimming: 2 bases; J trimming: 7 bases; junction bases outside the gene matches: 6. CDR3 residues: CASSYGTGKQNEQFF. DNA for the CDR3: TGTGCCAGCAGTTACGGGACAGGGAAACAGAATGAGCAGTTCTTC.

This chain uses TRBV7-8 with TRBJ1-1, with D tentatively TRBD1 (5 bases). Per germline, CDR1 SGHVS and CDR2 FQNEAQ. The V end was cut by 8 bases, the J end by 0 bases, with 16 bases between. The CDR3 is made up of 15 amino acids. CDR3 coding DNA: TGTGCCAGCGTTGGGTCAGGGCAATTGAACACTGAAGCTTTCTTT. Amino acid sequence: CASVGSGQLNTEAFF. The variable domain in full, completed from reference TRBV7-8 and TRBJ1-1, reads GAGVSQSPRYKVAKRGQDVALRCDPISGHVSLFWYQQALGQGPEFLTYFQNEAQLDKSGLPSDRFFAERPEGSVSTLKIQRTQQEDSAVYLCASVGSGQLNTEAFFGQGTRLTVV.

The V and J genes are TRBV12-5 and TRBJ1-1; 9 bases are a match to TRBD1. Trimming cost V 5 bases and J 6 bases; bases outside gene matches: 13. The CDR3 contains 16 residues. The germline gives CDR1 LGHNT, CDR2 FRNRAP. CDR3 in amino acids: CASGGDRVQEVAEAFF. Written as DNA, the CDR3 is TGTGCTAGTGGTGGGGACAGGGTTCAGGAGGTCGCTGAAGCTTTCTTT.

CDR3 nucleotide sequence: TGTGCCAGCAGCCCAATGACAGGGGATACGGCTGAAGCTTTCTTT. It codes for CASSPMTGDTAEAFF. The chain combines TRBV5-5 with TRBJ1-1; 8 bases fit TRBD1. The CDR3 extends over 15 amino acids. Germline V CDR1 and CDR2: SGHKS, YYEKEE (reference sequence). V trimming: 4 bases; J trimming: 6 bases; junction bases outside the gene matches: 11.

This chain joins TRBV27 and TRBJ2-7; 7 bases fit TRBD2. There are 13 residues in the CDR3. The junction had 8 bases not matched to a gene; V was cut back by 5 bases and J by 7 bases. Germline V gives CDR1 MNHEY, CDR2 SMNVEV (reference sequence). The CDR3 sequence: CASSPSRTREQYF. DNA of the CDR3: TGTGCCAGCAGTCCCTCCCGGACTAGGGAGCAGTACTTC.

The rearrangement uses TRBV28 and TRBJ1-5; weak D call: TRBD1 (5 bases). This CDR3 has 14 amino acids. Germline-derived CDR1 and CDR2 are MDHEN and SYDVKM. Trimming shortened V by 6 bases and J by 2 bases, and 11 bases separated the two germline ends. The CDR3: CASRGQAGNQPQHF. CDR3 coding DNA: TGTGCCAGCAGGGGGCAAGCTGGCAATCAGCCCCAGCATTTT. The entire variable domain, with the rest obtained from reference TRBV28 and TRBJ1-5, is as follows: DVKVTQSSRYLVKRTGEKVFLECVQDMDHENMFWYRQDPGLGLRLIYFSYDVKMKEKGDIPEGYSVSREKKERFSLILESASTNQTSMYLCASRGQAGNQPQHFGDGTRLSIL.

This CDR3 is CAWSTGTQRGYSNQPQHF. In DNA form, the CDR3 reads TGTGCCTGGAGTACCGGAACGCAAAGGGGGTATAGCAATCAGCCCCAGCATTTT. The chain recombines TRBV30 with TRBJ1-5, with D perhaps matching TRBD1 (6 bases). The germline gives CDR1 GTSNPN, CDR2 SVGIG (reference sequence). The CDR3 spans 18 residues. Trimming took off 2 bases at V and 0 bases at J, with 20 bases between the two ends.

The chain links TRBV30 to TRBJ1-2, with TRBD1 identical over 9 bases. The germline CDR1 and CDR2 sequences are GTSNPN and SVGIG (reference sequence). V trimming: 2 bases; J trimming: 2 bases; junction bases outside the gene matches: 3. The CDR3 spans 14 residues. The DNA for the CDR3 is TGTGCCTGGAGTCTGGACAGGGGAAACTATGGCTACACCTTC. This translates into CAWSLDRGNYGYTF.

The chain has TRBV11-2 and TRBJ2-7; TRBD2 matches at 9 bases. Per the germline V gene, CDR1 is SGHAT and CDR2 is FQNNGV. The V segment lost 2 bases and the J segment 4 bases; nucleotides outside the gene matches: 9. The CDR3 loop spans 16 amino acids. Here the CDR3 reads CASSLIGGRASYEQYF. The CDR3 DNA is TGTGCCAGCAGCTTAATCGGCGGGAGGGCCTCATACGAGCAGTACTTC.

This clone was counted a single time. This chain connects TRBV6-1 to TRBJ2-7; the match to TRBD2 covers 13 bases. The length of the CDR3 is 16 residues. The ends lost 2 bases at V and 3 bases at J; junction bases unmatched: 4. In germline, CDR1 is MNHNS, CDR2 SASEGT. CDR3 sequence: CASSETSGRGNYEQYF. In DNA, the CDR3 is TGTGCCAGCAGTGAAACTAGCGGGAGGGGAAACTACGAGCAGTACTTC.

This chain connects TRBV7-9 to TRBJ2-1, with TRBD2 matching over 10 bases. CDR1 SEHNR and CDR2 FQNEAQ come from the germline V gene (reference sequence). The CDR3 is 15 amino acids. The V gene end was trimmed by 8 bases and the J gene end by 4 bases; junction bases not matched to a gene: 8. CDR3 residues: CASRHSGRSYNEQFF. The DNA of the CDR3 is TGTGCCAGCCGCCATAGCGGGAGGTCATACAATGAGCAGTTCTTC.

The chain uses TRBV7-9 and TRBJ2-7; 8 nucleotides align to TRBD1. The CDR3 contains 15 residues. Trimming at V came to 5 bases and at J to 5 bases, leaving 11 bases not matched to a gene. Germline CDR1 and CDR2: SEHNR and FQNEAQ (reference sequence). The CDR3 here is CASSLGTGPMDEQYF. The CDR3 DNA reads as TGTGCCAGCAGCCTTGGGACAGGTCCTATGGACGAGCAGTACTTC.